Listed below are T cell receptor beta chains from one sample, sequenced in a study of T cells in Graves' hyperthyroidism and ophthalmopathy. A single record per CDR3 protein comes from TCRdb applying MiXCR to the multiplex PCR reads. Found here are about 600,000 distinct CDR3 sequences, roughly a sixth of them singletons; the top ten hold around 3.3%. Sequenced: blood. The receptors here all came from a woman aged 40 to 50 with Graves' ophthalmopathy. Each CDR3 is given with its conserved first and last residue. The D gene is left open where the match is weak. Clone size appears in some rows only: once, few, many, or a class for an expanded clone.

clone_size: many; v_call: TRBV14; j_call: TRBJ2-1; cdr3_length: 15; d_call: TRBD1; cdr3_aa: CASSHPRTGNWEQFF; cdr3_nt: TGTGCCAGCAGCCACCCACGGACAGGGAATTGGGAGCAGTTCTTC
clone_size: many; v_call: TRBV7-2; j_call: TRBJ2-5; cdr3_length: 15; d_call: -; cdr3_aa: CASSLFRVSLETQYF; cdr3_nt: TGTGCCAGCAGCTTATTTCGCGTGTCCCTAGAGACCCAGTACTTC
clone_size: once; v_call: TRBV7-3; j_call: TRBJ2-5; cdr3_length: 14; d_call: -; cdr3_aa: CASSRGRGFETQYF; cdr3_nt: TGTGCCAGCAGCCGGGGGAGGGGGTTTGAGACCCAGTACTTC
clone_size: many; v_call: TRBV27; j_call: TRBJ2-7; cdr3_length: 13; d_call: TRBD2; cdr3_aa: CASGTSQTYEQYF; cdr3_nt: TGTGCCAGCGGGACTAGCCAGACCTACGAGCAGTACTTC
clone_size: few; v_call: TRBV6-6; j_call: TRBJ2-2; cdr3_length: 17; d_call: -; cdr3_aa: CASSYSRVIANTGELFF; cdr3_nt: TGTGCCAGCAGTTACTCCAGGGTTATAGCGAACACCGGGGAGCTGTTTTTT
clone_size: -; v_call: TRBV11-2; j_call: TRBJ2-1; cdr3_length: 16; d_call: TRBD2; cdr3_aa: CASSPSAGGRLDEQFF; cdr3_nt: TGTGCCAGCAGCCCGTCCGCGGGAGGGCGGTTGGATGAGCAGTTCTTC
clone_size: -; v_call: TRBV29-1; j_call: TRBJ1-2; cdr3_length: 12; d_call: TRBD1; cdr3_aa: CSAGQGRYGYTF; cdr3_nt: TGCAGCGCTGGACAGGGTCGCTATGGCTACACCTTC
clone_size: few; v_call: TRBV30; j_call: TRBJ2-3; cdr3_length: 13; d_call: TRBD1; cdr3_aa: CAWSVQGADTQYF; cdr3_nt: TGTGCCTGGAGTGTGCAGGGGGCGGATACGCAGTATTTT
clone_size: many; v_call: TRBV5-1; j_call: TRBJ2-7; cdr3_length: 14; d_call: -; cdr3_aa: CASRPGRGSYEQYF; cdr3_nt: TGCGCCAGCAGGCCCGGCAGGGGCTCCTACGAGCAGTACTTC
clone_size: many; v_call: TRBV27; j_call: TRBJ2-7; cdr3_length: 13; d_call: -; cdr3_aa: CASSVGTRGEQYF; cdr3_nt: TGTGCCAGCAGCGTCGGGACCCGGGGAGAGCAGTACTTC
clone_size: -; v_call: TRBV7-9; j_call: TRBJ2-5; cdr3_length: 11; d_call: -; cdr3_aa: CASSSGASQYF; cdr3_nt: TGTGCCAGCAGCTCAGGGGCATCCCAGTACTTC
clone_size: -; v_call: TRBV28; j_call: TRBJ2-5; cdr3_length: 15; d_call: TRBD1; cdr3_aa: CASSSPTGREETQYF; cdr3_nt: TGTGCCAGCAGTTCACCGACAGGGCGTGAAGAGACCCAGTACTTC
clone_size: many; v_call: TRBV30; j_call: TRBJ1-2; cdr3_length: 12; d_call: TRBD1; cdr3_aa: CAWKGASYGYTF; cdr3_nt: TGTGCCTGGAAGGGGGCCAGCTATGGCTACACCTTC
clone_size: -; v_call: TRBV3-1; j_call: TRBJ1-3; cdr3_length: 15; d_call: -; cdr3_aa: CASSPSKYSGNTIYF; cdr3_nt: TGTGCCAGCAGCCCAAGCAAATACTCTGGAAACACCATATATTTT
clone_size: many; v_call: TRBV12-3/TRBV12-4; j_call: TRBJ2-5; cdr3_length: 13; d_call: -; cdr3_aa: CASGGQISETQYF; cdr3_nt: TGTGCCAGCGGGGGGCAGATAAGCGAGACCCAGTACTTC
clone_size: few; v_call: TRBV28; j_call: TRBJ2-2; cdr3_length: 16; d_call: -; cdr3_aa: CASSLVRGGMPGELFF; cdr3_nt: TGTGCCAGCAGTTTAGTCCGAGGGGGGATGCCCGGGGAGCTGTTTTTT
clone_size: -; v_call: TRBV19; j_call: TRBJ1-6; cdr3_length: 15; d_call: -; cdr3_aa: CASTKQGVVNSPLHF; cdr3_nt: TGTGCCAGTACAAAACAGGGTGTCGTTAATTCACCCCTCCACTTT
clone_size: -; v_call: TRBV10-1; j_call: TRBJ2-3; cdr3_length: 14; d_call: -; cdr3_aa: CASSESGRTDTQYF; cdr3_nt: TGCGCCAGCAGTGAGAGCGGCCGCACAGATACGCAGTATTTT
clone_size: many; v_call: TRBV20-1; j_call: TRBJ2-5; cdr3_length: 12; d_call: -; cdr3_aa: CSATGLGRTQYF; cdr3_nt: TGCAGTGCTACGGGACTGGGGAGAACCCAGTACTTC
clone_size: many; v_call: TRBV9; j_call: TRBJ2-5; cdr3_length: 16; d_call: TRBD2; cdr3_aa: CASSVGAGGLQETQYF; cdr3_nt: TGTGCCAGCAGCGTAGGAGCGGGAGGGCTCCAAGAGACCCAGTACTTC
clone_size: few; v_call: TRBV10-3; j_call: TRBJ2-5; cdr3_length: 14; d_call: TRBD1; cdr3_aa: CAISGRQGQETQYF; cdr3_nt: TGTGCCATCAGTGGACGACAGGGCCAAGAGACCCAGTACTTC
clone_size: many; v_call: TRBV30; j_call: TRBJ2-1; cdr3_length: 14; d_call: -; cdr3_aa: CAWSEGLPYNEQFF; cdr3_nt: TGTGCCTGGAGTGAAGGACTACCCTACAATGAGCAGTTCTTC
clone_size: many; v_call: TRBV6-1; j_call: TRBJ1-1; cdr3_length: 15; d_call: -; cdr3_aa: CASTGGGHMNTEAFF; cdr3_nt: TGTGCCAGCACGGGCGGGGGACACATGAACACTGAAGCTTTCTTT
clone_size: -; v_call: TRBV6-2/TRBV6-3; j_call: TRBJ1-2; cdr3_length: 12; d_call: TRBD1; cdr3_aa: CASRQGDYGYTF; cdr3_nt: TGTGCCAGCCGACAGGGGGACTATGGCTACACCTTC
clone_size: many; v_call: TRBV2; j_call: TRBJ2-5; cdr3_length: 14; d_call: -; cdr3_aa: CASSEMGILPTQYF; cdr3_nt: TGTGCCAGCAGTGAAATGGGCATCCTGCCGACCCAGTACTTC
clone_size: -; v_call: TRBV14; j_call: TRBJ2-2; cdr3_length: 19; d_call: -; cdr3_aa: CASRSRPEFHLTNTGELFF; cdr3_nt: TGTGCCAGCAGGAGTCGCCCGGAGTTTCATCTAACGAACACCGGGGAGCTGTTTTTT
clone_size: -; v_call: TRBV28; j_call: TRBJ1-1; cdr3_length: 16; d_call: TRBD1; cdr3_aa: CASSLWGQGAFTEAFF; cdr3_nt: TGTGCCAGCAGTTTATGGGGACAGGGGGCCTTCACTGAAGCTTTCTTT
clone_size: many; v_call: TRBV20-1; j_call: TRBJ2-7; cdr3_length: 17; d_call: -; cdr3_aa: CSARDPNEGPGSYEQYF; cdr3_nt: TGCAGTGCTAGAGATCCGAACGAGGGCCCCGGCTCCTACGAGCAGTACTTC
clone_size: many; v_call: TRBV6-1; j_call: TRBJ2-2; cdr3_length: 13; d_call: -; cdr3_aa: CASKPDNTGELFF; cdr3_nt: TGTGCCAGCAAACCAGATAACACCGGGGAGCTGTTTTTT
clone_size: many; v_call: TRBV20-1; j_call: TRBJ2-7; cdr3_length: 14; d_call: -; cdr3_aa: CSARRGQQVYEQYF; cdr3_nt: TGCAGTGCTAGGAGGGGCCAGCAGGTCTACGAGCAGTACTTC
clone_size: -; v_call: TRBV9; j_call: TRBJ2-3; cdr3_length: 15; d_call: -; cdr3_aa: CASSVEAGAGDTQYF; cdr3_nt: TGTGCCAGCAGCGTAGAGGCGGGGGCTGGAGATACGCAGTATTTT
clone_size: -; v_call: TRBV30; j_call: TRBJ2-7; cdr3_length: 13; d_call: -; cdr3_aa: CACRPPSRYEQYF; cdr3_nt: TGTGCCTGTCGTCCCCCGTCCAGGTACGAGCAGTACTTC
clone_size: many; v_call: TRBV11-2; j_call: TRBJ2-1; cdr3_length: 16; d_call: TRBD2; cdr3_aa: CASSVVGGRVENEQFF; cdr3_nt: TGTGCCAGCAGCGTAGTGGGGGGGAGGGTAGAAAATGAGCAGTTCTTC
clone_size: many; v_call: TRBV6-6; j_call: TRBJ2-3; cdr3_length: 16; d_call: -; cdr3_aa: CASSYRVIGGTDTQYF; cdr3_nt: TGTGCCAGCAGTTACCGGGTCATTGGGGGCACAGATACGCAGTATTTT
clone_size: once; v_call: TRBV4-1; j_call: TRBJ2-4; cdr3_length: 16; d_call: -; cdr3_aa: CASSPGTGGTKNIQYF; cdr3_nt: TGCGCCAGCAGCCCAGGCACCGGGGGTACCAAAAACATTCAGTACTTC
clone_size: -; v_call: TRBV12-3/TRBV12-4; j_call: TRBJ1-2; cdr3_length: 13; d_call: TRBD1; cdr3_aa: CASSLYPGGGYTF; cdr3_nt: TGTGCCAGCAGTTTATATCCAGGGGGAGGCTACACCTTC
clone_size: few; v_call: TRBV11-2; j_call: TRBJ1-6; cdr3_length: 16; d_call: TRBD1; cdr3_aa: CASSQQGSLYNSPLHF; cdr3_nt: TGTGCCAGCAGCCAACAGGGGTCCCTCTATAATTCACCCCTCCACTTT
clone_size: -; v_call: TRBV7-9; j_call: TRBJ1-6; cdr3_length: 14; d_call: -; cdr3_aa: CASSLVGQASPLHF; cdr3_nt: TGTGCCAGCAGCTTAGTTGGGCAGGCTTCACCCCTCCACTTT
clone_size: many; v_call: TRBV12-3/TRBV12-4; j_call: TRBJ2-7; cdr3_length: 16; d_call: -; cdr3_aa: CASSFEGSEGPYEQYF; cdr3_nt: TGTGCCAGCAGTTTTGAGGGGTCCGAGGGGCCGTACGAGCAGTACTTC
clone_size: many; v_call: TRBV2; j_call: TRBJ2-7; cdr3_length: 16; d_call: -; cdr3_aa: CASSEDPSRSSYEQYF; cdr3_nt: TGTGCCAGCAGTGAAGACCCCTCACGGAGCTCCTACGAGCAGTACTTC
clone_size: -; v_call: TRBV20-1; j_call: TRBJ2-5; cdr3_length: 11; d_call: -; cdr3_aa: CSALLPPTQYF; cdr3_nt: TGCAGTGCTCTACTACCACCGACCCAGTACTTC
clone_size: -; v_call: TRBV7-3; j_call: TRBJ2-3; cdr3_length: 14; d_call: TRBD2; cdr3_aa: CASSWSGGADTQYF; cdr3_nt: TGTGCCAGCAGCTGGAGCGGGGGAGCAGATACGCAGTATTTT
clone_size: -; v_call: TRBV19; j_call: TRBJ2-7; cdr3_length: 14; d_call: -; cdr3_aa: CASSIDSQGYEQYF; cdr3_nt: TGTGCCAGTAGTATAGACTCCCAGGGCTACGAGCAGTACTTC
clone_size: many; v_call: TRBV12-5; j_call: TRBJ1-2; cdr3_length: 13; d_call: -; cdr3_aa: CASGSGQTHGYTF; cdr3_nt: TGTGCTAGTGGTTCTGGACAGACGCACGGCTACACCTTC
clone_size: few; v_call: TRBV15; j_call: TRBJ2-7; cdr3_length: 14; d_call: -; cdr3_aa: CATSRDTGSYEQYF; cdr3_nt: TGTGCCACCAGCAGGGACACAGGGTCCTACGAGCAGTACTTC
clone_size: many; v_call: TRBV12-3/TRBV12-4; j_call: TRBJ2-7; cdr3_length: 16; d_call: TRBD1; cdr3_aa: CASSSRGQGPSYEQYF; cdr3_nt: TGTGCCAGCAGTTCCCGAGGACAGGGGCCATCGTACGAGCAGTACTTC
clone_size: many; v_call: TRBV11-2; j_call: TRBJ2-4; cdr3_length: 14; d_call: -; cdr3_aa: CASSPQGGLNIQYF; cdr3_nt: TGTGCCAGCAGCCCTCAGGGGGGCTTGAACATTCAGTACTTC
clone_size: many; v_call: TRBV28; j_call: TRBJ2-7; cdr3_length: 14; d_call: -; cdr3_aa: CASNVEGARNEQYF; cdr3_nt: TGTGCCAGCAACGTGGAGGGAGCTCGAAACGAGCAGTACTTC
clone_size: many; v_call: TRBV5-1; j_call: TRBJ2-3; cdr3_length: 16; d_call: TRBD2; cdr3_aa: CASSFALAGVTDTQYF; cdr3_nt: TGCGCCAGCAGCTTCGCACTAGCGGGAGTTACAGATACGCAGTATTTT
clone_size: few; v_call: TRBV20-1; j_call: TRBJ2-2; cdr3_length: 15; d_call: TRBD2; cdr3_aa: CSASGRGLHTGELFF; cdr3_nt: TGCAGTGCTAGCGGGAGGGGACTACACACCGGGGAGCTGTTTTTT